The rows below give T cell receptor beta chains drawn from one sample of a study of shared clonotypes between healthy human individuals. Sequenced by immunoSEQ multiplex PCR; TCRdb stores in-frame clones only, minus some. The sample contains about 450,000 clones, roughly 85% of which appear only once. The sequenced material came from PBMCs. These receptors originate from a middle-aged woman in good health. Some clones in this sample may be carry-over from other donors' samples. Each CDR3 is given with its conserved first and last residue. The D gene is left open where the match is weak. Only some rows state a clone size, as once, few, many or a class for expanded clones.

cdr3_aa: CASSPIPRAVEAFF; cdr3_nt: TGTGCCAGCAGCCCCATCCCGAGGGCCGTAGAAGCTTTCTTT; clone_size: -; d_call: -; v_call: TRBV27; j_call: TRBJ1-1
cdr3_aa: CASSSGRDTQYF; cdr3_nt: TGTGCCAGCAGCAGCGGTCGCGATACGCAGTATTTT; clone_size: -; d_call: -; v_call: TRBV7-9; j_call: TRBJ2-3
cdr3_aa: CASSEAGLAGAGEQYF; cdr3_nt: TGTGCCAGCAGTGAAGCAGGACTAGCGGGAGCGGGAGAGCAGTACTTC; clone_size: few; d_call: TRBD2; v_call: TRBV2; j_call: TRBJ2-5
cdr3_aa: CASSPILGANTEAFF; cdr3_nt: TGTGCCAGCTCACCAATTCTGGGGGCGAACACTGAAGCTTTCTTT; clone_size: -; d_call: -; v_call: TRBV18; j_call: TRBJ1-1
cdr3_aa: CASSVYQGQDNSPLHF; cdr3_nt: TGTGCCAGCAGTGTGTATCAAGGACAGGACAATTCACCCCTCCACTTT; clone_size: -; d_call: TRBD1; v_call: TRBV6-1; j_call: TRBJ1-6
cdr3_aa: CASSLWVAETQYF; cdr3_nt: TGTGCCAGCAGTTTATGGGTAGCAGAGACCCAGTACTTC; clone_size: -; d_call: -; v_call: TRBV28; j_call: TRBJ2-5
cdr3_aa: CASSPTDRGLGYTF; cdr3_nt: TGTGCCAGCAGTCCAACTGACAGGGGGCTTGGCTACACCTTC; clone_size: -; d_call: TRBD1; v_call: TRBV6-1; j_call: TRBJ1-2
cdr3_aa: CASSSQGGTEAFF; cdr3_nt: TGTGCCAGCAGCTCTCAGGGGGGGACTGAAGCTTTCTTT; clone_size: -; d_call: TRBD1; v_call: TRBV11-2; j_call: TRBJ1-1
cdr3_aa: CASSYPNTGELFF; cdr3_nt: TGTGCCAGCAGTTATCCGAACACCGGGGAGCTGTTTTTT; clone_size: -; d_call: -; v_call: TRBV27; j_call: TRBJ2-2
cdr3_aa: CASSLGGVYEQYF; cdr3_nt: TGTGCCAGCAGCTTAGGGGGAGTTTACGAGCAGTACTTC; clone_size: -; d_call: -; v_call: TRBV7-2; j_call: TRBJ2-7
cdr3_aa: CAASSGLNTEAFF; cdr3_nt: TGTGCCGCGTCCTCGGGGTTGAACACTGAAGCTTTCTTT; clone_size: -; d_call: -; v_call: TRBV28; j_call: TRBJ1-1
cdr3_aa: CASSQEVIGNIQYF; cdr3_nt: TGTGCCAGCAGCCAAGAAGTCATCGGAAACATTCAGTACTTC; clone_size: -; d_call: -; v_call: TRBV4-2; j_call: TRBJ2-4
cdr3_aa: CATFSGRETDTQYF; cdr3_nt: TGTGCCACCTTTAGCGGGAGGGAAACAGATACGCAGTATTTT; clone_size: once; d_call: TRBD2; v_call: TRBV15; j_call: TRBJ2-3
cdr3_aa: CASSLGRMVEQFF; cdr3_nt: TGCGCCAGCAGCTTGGGCAGAATGGTTGAGCAGTTCTTC; clone_size: -; d_call: -; v_call: TRBV5-1; j_call: TRBJ2-1
cdr3_aa: CASRRQGAYEQYF; cdr3_nt: TGTGCCAGCAGGCGACAGGGGGCCTACGAGCAGTACTTC; clone_size: few; d_call: TRBD1; v_call: TRBV28; j_call: TRBJ2-7
cdr3_aa: CASSPRAGGVDEQFF; cdr3_nt: TGTGCCAGCTCACCACGCGCGGGGGGGGTAGATGAGCAGTTCTTC; clone_size: once; d_call: TRBD2; v_call: TRBV18; j_call: TRBJ2-1
cdr3_aa: CASSLGPAPNTGELFF; cdr3_nt: TGTGCCAGCAGCTTGGGCCCCGCCCCCAACACCGGGGAGCTGTTTTTT; clone_size: -; d_call: -; v_call: TRBV5-5; j_call: TRBJ2-2
cdr3_aa: CASGGGTGRSNEQFF; cdr3_nt: TGTGCCAGCGGGGGCGGGACAGGGAGATCCAATGAGCAGTTCTTC; clone_size: -; d_call: TRBD1; v_call: TRBV27; j_call: TRBJ2-1
cdr3_aa: CASSSGPDGYTF; cdr3_nt: TGTGCCAGCAGTTCAGGACCGGATGGCTACACCTTC; clone_size: -; d_call: -; v_call: TRBV6-5; j_call: TRBJ1-2
cdr3_aa: CASSYSDAQPQHF; cdr3_nt: TGTGCCAGCAGTTACTCGGATGCCCAGCCCCAGCATTTT; clone_size: -; d_call: -; v_call: TRBV6-6; j_call: TRBJ1-5
cdr3_aa: CASTPGRGGQTQYF; cdr3_nt: TGTGCCAGCACCCCAGGGCGCGGGGGCCAGACCCAGTACTTC; clone_size: -; d_call: -; v_call: TRBV27; j_call: TRBJ2-5
cdr3_aa: CASSESGASRPQHF; cdr3_nt: TGTGCCAGCAGTGAATCGGGGGCCAGCCGGCCCCAGCATTTT; clone_size: -; d_call: -; v_call: TRBV6-1; j_call: TRBJ1-5
cdr3_aa: CSVEQGGDEQYF; cdr3_nt: TGCAGCGTCGAACAGGGGGGTGACGAGCAGTACTTC; clone_size: few; d_call: TRBD1; v_call: TRBV29-1; j_call: TRBJ2-7
cdr3_aa: CASSSPTSLRQFF; cdr3_nt: TGTGCCAGCAGTTCTCCAACGAGTCTTAGACAGTTCTTC; clone_size: few; d_call: -; v_call: TRBV28; j_call: TRBJ2-1
cdr3_aa: CASSLRGPNTEAFF; cdr3_nt: TGTGCCAGCAGCTTAAGGGGTCCGAACACTGAAGCTTTCTTT; clone_size: -; d_call: -; v_call: TRBV7-9; j_call: TRBJ1-1
cdr3_aa: CASSGWDYYGYTF; cdr3_nt: TGTGCCAGCAGTGGTTGGGACTACTATGGCTACACCTTC; clone_size: -; d_call: -; v_call: TRBV2; j_call: TRBJ1-2
cdr3_aa: CASGGGEGTDTQYF; cdr3_nt: TGCGCCAGCGGGGGCGGGGAAGGAACAGATACGCAGTATTTT; clone_size: -; d_call: -; v_call: TRBV5-1; j_call: TRBJ2-3
cdr3_aa: CASSMGLAGGPYEQYF; cdr3_nt: TGTGCCAGTAGTATGGGACTAGCGGGAGGCCCCTACGAGCAGTACTTC; clone_size: once; d_call: TRBD2; v_call: TRBV19; j_call: TRBJ2-7
cdr3_aa: CASSSGQGGNQPQHF; cdr3_nt: TGTGCCAGCTCGAGTGGGCAGGGGGGCAATCAGCCCCAGCATTTT; clone_size: -; d_call: TRBD1; v_call: TRBV18; j_call: TRBJ1-5
cdr3_aa: CASSLDLEAFF; cdr3_nt: TGTGCCAGCAGCTTGGACCTCGAGGCTTTCTTT; clone_size: few; d_call: -; v_call: TRBV5-5; j_call: TRBJ1-1
cdr3_aa: CAISEFWDRDQPQHF; cdr3_nt: TGTGCCATCAGTGAGTTTTGGGACCGCGATCAGCCCCAGCATTTT; clone_size: -; d_call: -; v_call: TRBV10-3; j_call: TRBJ1-5
cdr3_aa: CASSNAGGLGELFF; cdr3_nt: TGCGCCAGCAGTAATGCGGGAGGGCTAGGGGAGCTGTTTTTT; clone_size: few; d_call: TRBD2; v_call: TRBV10-2; j_call: TRBJ2-2
cdr3_aa: CASSVEVAGGHYEQYF; cdr3_nt: TGTGCCAGCAGCGTAGAGGTAGCGGGAGGACACTACGAGCAGTACTTC; clone_size: -; d_call: TRBD2; v_call: TRBV9; j_call: TRBJ2-7
cdr3_aa: CASSIGGRGASDEQFF; cdr3_nt: TGTGCCAGTAGTATCGGCGGGAGGGGAGCAAGCGATGAGCAGTTCTTC; clone_size: -; d_call: TRBD2; v_call: TRBV19; j_call: TRBJ2-1
cdr3_aa: CASSLPTGGMNTEAFF; cdr3_nt: TGTGCCAGTAGTCTTCCTACAGGAGGCATGAACACTGAAGCTTTCTTT; clone_size: -; d_call: -; v_call: TRBV19; j_call: TRBJ1-1
cdr3_aa: CASSLGVAKNIQYF; cdr3_nt: TGCGCCAGCAGCTTGGGGGTGGCCAAAAACATTCAGTACTTC; clone_size: -; d_call: -; v_call: TRBV5-1; j_call: TRBJ2-4
cdr3_aa: CASSVVGLAGDTQYF; cdr3_nt: TGTGCCAGCAGCGTAGTGGGGCTAGCGGGAGATACGCAGTATTTT; clone_size: -; d_call: TRBD2; v_call: TRBV9; j_call: TRBJ2-3
cdr3_aa: CASSQGGISGANVLTF; cdr3_nt: TGCGCCAGCAGCCAAGGGGGGATATCTGGGGCCAACGTCCTGACTTTC; clone_size: -; d_call: -; v_call: TRBV4-1; j_call: TRBJ2-6
cdr3_aa: CASSLTASHEQYF; cdr3_nt: TGTGCCAGCTCTCTCACAGCGTCCCACGAGCAGTACTTC; clone_size: once; d_call: -; v_call: TRBV18; j_call: TRBJ2-7
cdr3_aa: CASSLGSYTTGELFF; cdr3_nt: TGTGCCAGCAGCTTAGGGTCCTACACCACCGGGGAGCTGTTTTTT; clone_size: -; d_call: -; v_call: TRBV7-2; j_call: TRBJ2-2
cdr3_aa: CASSPPTGSGANVLTF; cdr3_nt: TGTGCCAGCTCACCACCAACAGGTTCTGGGGCCAACGTCCTGACTTTC; clone_size: -; d_call: -; v_call: TRBV18; j_call: TRBJ2-6
cdr3_aa: CAWRAGTGGFYEQYF; cdr3_nt: TGTGCCTGGAGGGCCGGGACAGGGGGATTCTACGAGCAGTACTTC; clone_size: -; d_call: TRBD1; v_call: TRBV30; j_call: TRBJ2-7
cdr3_aa: CASSEALGGTEAFF; cdr3_nt: TGTGCCAGCAGTGAAGCGCTAGGGGGCACTGAAGCTTTCTTT; clone_size: -; d_call: -; v_call: TRBV6-1; j_call: TRBJ1-1
cdr3_aa: CASSRSRGRGAQYF; cdr3_nt: TGTGCCAGCAGCCGATCCAGGGGAAGGGGGGCCCAGTACTTC; clone_size: -; d_call: -; v_call: TRBV7-8; j_call: TRBJ2-5
cdr3_aa: CASSLRGTTDTQYF; cdr3_nt: TGCGCCAGCAGCCTTCGGGGGACCACAGATACGCAGTATTTT; clone_size: -; d_call: -; v_call: TRBV5-1; j_call: TRBJ2-3
cdr3_aa: CAWSASRPQYF; cdr3_nt: TGTGCCTGGAGTGCGTCCCGGCCGCAGTATTTT; clone_size: many; d_call: -; v_call: TRBV30; j_call: TRBJ2-3
cdr3_aa: CATSRAREQFF; cdr3_nt: TGTGCCACCAGCAGAGCACGGGAGCAGTTCTTC; clone_size: -; d_call: -; v_call: TRBV15; j_call: TRBJ2-1
cdr3_aa: CASSIVDSNQPQHF; cdr3_nt: TGTGCCAGTAGTATAGTCGATAGCAATCAGCCCCAGCATTTT; clone_size: -; d_call: -; v_call: TRBV19; j_call: TRBJ1-5
cdr3_aa: CASSFSRQNNVLTF; cdr3_nt: TGTGCCAGCAGCTTCAGTCGACAAAACAACGTCCTGACTTTC; clone_size: -; d_call: -; v_call: TRBV7-9; j_call: TRBJ2-6
cdr3_aa: CASNRQGDGQETQYF; cdr3_nt: TGTGCCAGCAATAGACAGGGGGATGGCCAAGAGACCCAGTACTTC; clone_size: once; d_call: TRBD1; v_call: TRBV6-5; j_call: TRBJ2-5
cdr3_aa: CASSLPIILAGGGETQYF; cdr3_nt: TGCGCCAGCAGCCTACCAATAATACTAGCGGGAGGCGGAGAGACCCAGTACTTC; clone_size: -; d_call: TRBD2; v_call: TRBV5-1; j_call: TRBJ2-5
cdr3_aa: CASTIVGGAEAFF; cdr3_nt: TGTGCCAGCACTATAGTTGGTGGTGCTGAAGCTTTCTTT; clone_size: -; d_call: -; v_call: TRBV6-1; j_call: TRBJ1-1
cdr3_aa: CASSGDWRTDTQYF; cdr3_nt: TGTGCCAGCAGTGGGGACTGGAGAACAGATACGCAGTATTTT; clone_size: many; d_call: -; v_call: TRBV6-1; j_call: TRBJ2-3
cdr3_aa: CSGMRTGGSGELFF; cdr3_nt: TGCAGCGGGATGAGGACAGGGGGATCCGGGGAGCTGTTTTTT; clone_size: -; d_call: TRBD1; v_call: TRBV29-1; j_call: TRBJ2-2